This T cell receptor beta chain is drawn from a study of T-cell reconstitution after alpha-beta-depleted transplantation in children. V dropped 1 base and J dropped 9 bases, with 19 bases sitting between them. In germline, CDR1 is SGHTA, CDR2 FQGNSA. The CDR3 is 16 amino acids. Unique molecular identifiers featured in how the TCRbeta library was prepared. Each CDR3 protein is one row after TCRdb ran MiXCR on the PCR reads. Of 330,000 or so distinct CDR3 sequences in the sample, under 13% are singletons; the top ten hold about 2.3%. The chain links TRBV7-2 to TRBJ1-5; the D gene is possibly TRBD1 (5 bases). The sample here was PBMCs from the stem cell graft donor, taken from the stem cell graft. The receptor's source is a human donor who donated a stem cell graft to a child with acute lymphoblastic leukemia. The CDR3 DNA reads as TGTGCCAGCAGCTTAGGTGGGATGGGCAGGGCATGGCCCCAGCATTTT. As protein: CASSLGGMGRAWPQHF.